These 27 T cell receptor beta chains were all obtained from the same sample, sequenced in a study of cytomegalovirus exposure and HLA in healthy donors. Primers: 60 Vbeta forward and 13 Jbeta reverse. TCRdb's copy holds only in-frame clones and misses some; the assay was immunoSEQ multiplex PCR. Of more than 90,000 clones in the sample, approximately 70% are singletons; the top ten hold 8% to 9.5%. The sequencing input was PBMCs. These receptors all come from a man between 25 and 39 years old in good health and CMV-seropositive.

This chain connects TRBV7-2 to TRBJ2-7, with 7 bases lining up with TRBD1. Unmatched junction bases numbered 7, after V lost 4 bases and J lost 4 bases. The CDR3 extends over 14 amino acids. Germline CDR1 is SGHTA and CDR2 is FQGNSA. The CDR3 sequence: CASSSRQGLYEQYF. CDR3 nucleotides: TGTGCCAGCAGCTCCCGACAGGGTCTTTACGAGCAGTACTTC.

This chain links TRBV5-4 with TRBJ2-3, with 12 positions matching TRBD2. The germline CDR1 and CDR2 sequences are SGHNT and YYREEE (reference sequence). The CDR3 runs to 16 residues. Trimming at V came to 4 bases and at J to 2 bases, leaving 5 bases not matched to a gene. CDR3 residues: CASSPRTSGATDTQYF. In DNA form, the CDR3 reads TGTGCCAGCAGCCCGCGGACTAGCGGGGCCACAGATACGCAGTATTTT.

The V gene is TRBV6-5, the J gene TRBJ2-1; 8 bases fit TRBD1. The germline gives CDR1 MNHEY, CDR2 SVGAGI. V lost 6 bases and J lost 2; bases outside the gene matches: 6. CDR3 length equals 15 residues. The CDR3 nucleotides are TGTGCCAGCAGAACCGGACAGGGCCCCTACAATGAGCAGTTCTTC. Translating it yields CASRTGQGPYNEQFF.

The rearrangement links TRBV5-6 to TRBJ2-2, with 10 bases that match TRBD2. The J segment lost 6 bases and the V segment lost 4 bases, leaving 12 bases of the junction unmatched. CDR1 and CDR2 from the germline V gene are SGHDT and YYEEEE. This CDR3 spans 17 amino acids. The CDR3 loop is CASSVSSSGGKAGELFF. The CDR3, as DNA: TGTGCCAGCAGCGTGTCCTCTAGCGGGGGCAAGGCCGGGGAGCTGTTTTTT.

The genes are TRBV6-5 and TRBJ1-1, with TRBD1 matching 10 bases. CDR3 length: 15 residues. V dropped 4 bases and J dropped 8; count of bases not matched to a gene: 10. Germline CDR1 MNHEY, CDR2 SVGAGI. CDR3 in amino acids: CASSFLWGTGAEAFF. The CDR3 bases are TGTGCCAGCAGTTTCCTTTGGGGGACAGGGGCCGAAGCTTTCTTT.

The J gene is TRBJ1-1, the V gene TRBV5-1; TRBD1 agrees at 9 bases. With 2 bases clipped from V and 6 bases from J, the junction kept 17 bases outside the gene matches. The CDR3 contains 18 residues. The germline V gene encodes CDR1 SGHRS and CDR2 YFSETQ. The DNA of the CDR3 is TGCGCCAGCAGCTTAAGGGGACAGGGTATCTTGGGGGGATCTGAAGCTTTCTTT. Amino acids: CASSLRGQGILGGSEAFF.

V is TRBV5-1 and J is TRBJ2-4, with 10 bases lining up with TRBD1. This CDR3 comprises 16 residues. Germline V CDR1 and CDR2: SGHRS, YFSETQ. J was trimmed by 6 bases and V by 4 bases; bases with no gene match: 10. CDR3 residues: CASSAITGQGRNIQYF. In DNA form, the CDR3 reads TGCGCCAGCAGCGCAATAACGGGACAGGGGAGAAACATTCAGTACTTC.

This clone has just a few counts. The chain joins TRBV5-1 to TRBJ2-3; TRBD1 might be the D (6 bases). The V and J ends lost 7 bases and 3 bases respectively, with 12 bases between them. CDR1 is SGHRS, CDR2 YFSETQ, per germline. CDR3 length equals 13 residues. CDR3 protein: CASQQRGTDTQYF. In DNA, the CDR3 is TGCGCCAGCCAGCAGAGGGGGACAGATACGCAGTATTTT.

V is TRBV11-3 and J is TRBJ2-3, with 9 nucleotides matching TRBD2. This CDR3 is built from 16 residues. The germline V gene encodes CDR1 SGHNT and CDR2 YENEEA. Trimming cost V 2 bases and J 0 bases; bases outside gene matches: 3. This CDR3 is CASSLQAGGSTDTQYF. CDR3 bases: TGTGCCAGCAGCTTACAAGCGGGGGGTAGCACAGATACGCAGTATTTT.

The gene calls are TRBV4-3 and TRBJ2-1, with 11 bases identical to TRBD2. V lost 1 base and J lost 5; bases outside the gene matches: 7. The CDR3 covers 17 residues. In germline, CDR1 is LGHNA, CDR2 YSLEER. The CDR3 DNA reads TGCGCCAGCAGCCAAGCCCCGGGACTAGCGGCCCACAATGAGCAGTTCTTC. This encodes CASSQAPGLAAHNEQFF.

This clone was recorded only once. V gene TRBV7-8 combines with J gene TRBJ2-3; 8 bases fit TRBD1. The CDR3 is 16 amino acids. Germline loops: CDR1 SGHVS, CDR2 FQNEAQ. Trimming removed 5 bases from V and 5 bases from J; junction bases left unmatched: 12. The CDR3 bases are TGTGCCAGCAGCCTAGGTCCTACAGGGGGAATAGATACGCAGTATTTT. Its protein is CASSLGPTGGIDTQYF.

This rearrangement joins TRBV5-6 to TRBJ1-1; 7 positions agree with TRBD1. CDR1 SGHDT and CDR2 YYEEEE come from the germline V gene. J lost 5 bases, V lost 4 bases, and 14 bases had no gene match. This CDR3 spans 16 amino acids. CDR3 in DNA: TGTGCCAGCAGCGGTGGGGTGAACAGGGGTATTACTGAAGCTTTCTTT. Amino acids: CASSGGVNRGITEAFF.

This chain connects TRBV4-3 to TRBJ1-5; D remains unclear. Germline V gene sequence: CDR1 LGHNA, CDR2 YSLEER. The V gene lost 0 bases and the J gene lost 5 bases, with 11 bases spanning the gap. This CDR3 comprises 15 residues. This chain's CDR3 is CASSQDRMGDQPQHF. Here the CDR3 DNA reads TGCGCCAGCAGCCAAGATAGGATGGGAGATCAGCCCCAGCATTTT.

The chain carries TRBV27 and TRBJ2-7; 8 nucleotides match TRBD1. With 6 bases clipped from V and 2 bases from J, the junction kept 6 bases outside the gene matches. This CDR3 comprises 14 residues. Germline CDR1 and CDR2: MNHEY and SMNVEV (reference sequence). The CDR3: CASRLTGVAYEQYV. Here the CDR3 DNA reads TGTGCCAGCAGGCTGACAGGGGTAGCCTACGAGCAGTACGTC.

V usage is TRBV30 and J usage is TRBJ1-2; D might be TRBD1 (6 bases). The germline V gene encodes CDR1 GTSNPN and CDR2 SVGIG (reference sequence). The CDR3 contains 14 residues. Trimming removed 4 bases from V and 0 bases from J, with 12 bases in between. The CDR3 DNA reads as TGTGCCTGGAAAACAGGGCCTACTAACTATGGCTACACCTTC. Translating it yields CAWKTGPTNYGYTF.

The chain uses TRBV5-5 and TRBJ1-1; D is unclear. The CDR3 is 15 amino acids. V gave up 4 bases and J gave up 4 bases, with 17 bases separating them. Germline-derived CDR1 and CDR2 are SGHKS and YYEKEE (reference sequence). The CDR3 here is CASSPGTLSSTEAFF. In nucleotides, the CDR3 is TGTGCCAGCAGCCCAGGTACCCTTTCGAGCACTGAAGCTTTCTTT. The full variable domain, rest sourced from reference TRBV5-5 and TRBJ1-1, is DAGVTQSPTHLIKTRGQQVTLRCSPISGHKSVSWYQQVLGQGPQFIFQYYEKEERGRGNFPDRFSARQFPNYSSELNVNALLLGDSALYLCASSPGTLSSTEAFFGQGTRLTVV.

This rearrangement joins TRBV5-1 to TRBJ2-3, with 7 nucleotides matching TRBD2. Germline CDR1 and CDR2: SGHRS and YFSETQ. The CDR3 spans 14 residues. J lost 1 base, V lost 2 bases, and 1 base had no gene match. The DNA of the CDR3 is TGCGCCAGCAGCTTCACTAGCGGCACAGATACGCAGTATTTT. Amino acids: CASSFTSGTDTQYF.

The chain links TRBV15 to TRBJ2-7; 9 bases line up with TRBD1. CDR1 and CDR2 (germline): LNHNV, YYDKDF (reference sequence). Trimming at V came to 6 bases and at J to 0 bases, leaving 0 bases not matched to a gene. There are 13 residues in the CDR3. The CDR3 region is CATRDRGSYEQYF. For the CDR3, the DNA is TGTGCCACCAGGGACAGGGGCTCCTACGAGCAGTACTTC. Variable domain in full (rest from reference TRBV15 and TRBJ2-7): DAMVIQNPRYQVTQFGKPVTLSCSQTLNHNVMYWYQQKSSQAPKLLFHYYDKDFNNEADTPDNFQSRRPNTSFCFLDIRSPGLGDTAMYLCATRDRGSYEQYFGPGTRLTVT.

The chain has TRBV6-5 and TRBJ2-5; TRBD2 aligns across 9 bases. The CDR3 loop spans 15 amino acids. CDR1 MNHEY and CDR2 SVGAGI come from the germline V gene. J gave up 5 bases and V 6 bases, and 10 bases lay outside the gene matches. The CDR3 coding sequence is TGTGCCAGCAGGCATTCCAGCGGGAGGCAGGAGACCCAGTACTTC. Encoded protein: CASRHSSGRQETQYF.

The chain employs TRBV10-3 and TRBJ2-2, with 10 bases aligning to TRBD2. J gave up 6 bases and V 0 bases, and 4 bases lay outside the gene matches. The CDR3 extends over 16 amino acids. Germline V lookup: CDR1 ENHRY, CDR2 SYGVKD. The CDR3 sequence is CAISESIAGGAGELFF. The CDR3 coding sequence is TGTGCCATCAGTGAGTCGATAGCGGGAGGCGCCGGGGAGCTGTTTTTT.

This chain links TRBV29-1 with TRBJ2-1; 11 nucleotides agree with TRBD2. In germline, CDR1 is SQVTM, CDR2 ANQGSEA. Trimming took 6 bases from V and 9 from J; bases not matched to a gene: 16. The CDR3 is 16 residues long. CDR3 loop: CSVPLIAGGPTGEQFF. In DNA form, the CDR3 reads TGCAGCGTACCACTCATAGCGGGAGGGCCTACGGGTGAGCAGTTCTTC.

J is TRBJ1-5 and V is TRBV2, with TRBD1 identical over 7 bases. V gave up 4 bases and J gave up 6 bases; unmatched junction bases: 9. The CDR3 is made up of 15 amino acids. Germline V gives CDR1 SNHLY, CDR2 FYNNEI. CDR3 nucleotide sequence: TGTGCCAGCAGTGCCTGGACAGGTCCCTTTCAGCCCCAGCATTTT. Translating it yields CASSAWTGPFQPQHF.

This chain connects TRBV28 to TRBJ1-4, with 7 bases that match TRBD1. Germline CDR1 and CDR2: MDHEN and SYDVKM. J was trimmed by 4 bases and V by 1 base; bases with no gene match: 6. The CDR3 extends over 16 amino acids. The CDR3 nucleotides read TGTGCCAGCAGTTTATTGGGGCAGGGGGGTAATGAAAAACTGTTTTTT. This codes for CASSLLGQGGNEKLFF.

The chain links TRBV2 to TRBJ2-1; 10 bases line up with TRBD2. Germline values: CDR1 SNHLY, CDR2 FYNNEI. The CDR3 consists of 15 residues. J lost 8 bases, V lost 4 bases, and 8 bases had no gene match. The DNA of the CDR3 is TGTGCCAGCAGTGCCCTAGCTAGCGGGGGAGATGAGCAGTTCTTC. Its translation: CASSALASGGDEQFF.

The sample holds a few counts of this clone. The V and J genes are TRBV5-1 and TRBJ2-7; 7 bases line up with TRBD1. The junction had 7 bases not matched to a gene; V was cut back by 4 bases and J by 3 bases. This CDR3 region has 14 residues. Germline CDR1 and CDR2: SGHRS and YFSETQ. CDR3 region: CASSTDRHLYEQYF. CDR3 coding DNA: TGCGCCAGCAGCACGGACAGGCACCTCTACGAGCAGTACTTC.

The CDR3 region is CAWRGGWDTIYF. The CDR3 region has the DNA TGTGCCTGGCGGGGGGGCTGGGACACCATATATTTT. V is TRBV30 and J is TRBJ1-3; D is possibly TRBD1 (6 bases). Trimming shortened V by 5 bases and J by 8 bases, and 13 bases separated the two germline ends. The CDR3 covers 12 residues. From germline, CDR1 is GTSNPN and CDR2 SVGIG (reference sequence).

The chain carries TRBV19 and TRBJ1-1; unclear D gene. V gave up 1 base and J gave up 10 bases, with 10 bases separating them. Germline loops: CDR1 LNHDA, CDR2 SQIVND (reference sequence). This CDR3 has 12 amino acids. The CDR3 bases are TGTGCCAGTAGTATAGGTAGCATCGGAGCTTTCTTT. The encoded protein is CASSIGSIGAFF.